This T cell receptor beta chain was sequenced for a study of spatial heterogeneity in lung cancer (dated by TCRdb to about 2019). For context, the study as a whole: More beta-chain than alpha-chain transcripts were consistently detected, likely reflecting higher beta-chain transcript abundance. In the raw uncorrected reads, each unique combination of TCR and UMI appeared more than ten times on average. TCR alpha and beta repertoires were quantitatively compared across multiple tumor regions, matched nontumor lung and blood in non-small cell lung cancer. Nonsynonymous mutation counts, determined by whole-exome sequencing of tumor tissue, were related to TCR repertoire features. At surgery, some 200 tumor regions, 63 to 70 matched nontumor lung samples and 56 PBMC samples were TCR-sequenced for both alpha and beta chains.

This specimen's time point label, per the study, means: sample taken at primary tumor resection. TCR sequencing used whole RNA extracted from tumor and nontumor lung tissue, or from cryopreserved PBMC samples, without cell sorting. Samples were obtained from approximately 70 patients with early-stage, untreated non-small cell lung cancer from the lung TRACERx cohort. Patients were selected for TCR sequencing only if sufficient RNA was available from at least two tumor regions. Library preparation was by 5' RACE. Data came from a NextSeq 500. To allow correction of PCR and sequencing errors, the TCR library protocol tagged every TCR cDNA molecule with a unique molecular identifier. The paper's data handling went like this. TCR identification, UMI-based error correction and CDR3 extraction were performed with Decombinator tools. Expanded TCRs were defined as those above a frequency of 2 per 1,000, corresponding to the top 1% of the tumor frequency distribution. Renyi diversity was computed with the R vegan package after each repertoire had been subsampled 100 times to 5,000 TCRs. CDR3 similarity networks were built from amino acid triplet string-kernel similarity, connecting CDR3s with pairwise similarity above 0.82. The public reads were run again by TCRdb, first through fastp at Q25 and then through MiXCR, and only productive beta chains were kept. CDR3 protein sequences are deduplicated, and each keeps its most common genes and DNA. The V and J calls reflect TCRdb's pipeline rather than the authors' work. For this sample the table gives 55,000 to 75,000 distinct CDR3 sequences, of which about 8% were detected only once. The ten largest clones represent roughly 16% of the sample.

The germline V gene encodes CDR1 SNHLY and CDR2 FYNNEI. Ends trimmed: V by 6 bases, J by 4 bases; bases unmatched to a gene: 6. The CDR3 starts with the cysteine, ends with the phenylalanine, and has 15 residues. The CDR3 DNA has 45 bases and is translated from base 1. This clonotype was seen repeatedly, ten times or more. The target of this receptor is not known. No quality values exist for individual bases; no much larger clone is one base distant. Study-wide findings and limitations: Confirming at a functional level the hypothesis that regional TCRs recognize regional mutations was considered to require additional single-cell paired TCR alpha and beta sequencing. Ubiquitous expanded tumor TCRs were detected in blood more often at tumor resection than at routine follow-up.

This sample comprised PBMCs, obtained at surgery. The TCR originated in a female donor with early-stage non-small cell lung cancer. Rearrangement joined TRBV2 to TRBJ1-5, with 10 bases matching TRBD1. The encoded CDR3 is CASRERTGGNQPQHF. In nucleotide form, the sequence is TGTGCCAGCAGGGAGAGGACAGGGGGAAATCAGCCCCAGCATTTT.